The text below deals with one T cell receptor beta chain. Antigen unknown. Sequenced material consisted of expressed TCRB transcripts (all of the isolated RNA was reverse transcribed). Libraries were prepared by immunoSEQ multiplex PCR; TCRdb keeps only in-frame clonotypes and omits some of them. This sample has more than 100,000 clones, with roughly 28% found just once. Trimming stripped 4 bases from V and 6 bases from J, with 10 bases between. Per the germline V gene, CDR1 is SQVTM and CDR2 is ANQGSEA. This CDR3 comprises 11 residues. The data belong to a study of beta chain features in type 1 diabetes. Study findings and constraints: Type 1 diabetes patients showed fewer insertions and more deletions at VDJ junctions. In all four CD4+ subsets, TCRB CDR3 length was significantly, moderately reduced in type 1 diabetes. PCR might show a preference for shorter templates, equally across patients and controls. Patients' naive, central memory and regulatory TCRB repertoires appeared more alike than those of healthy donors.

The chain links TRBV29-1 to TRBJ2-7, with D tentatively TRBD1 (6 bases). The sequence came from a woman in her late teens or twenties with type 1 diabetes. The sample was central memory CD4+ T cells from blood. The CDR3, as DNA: TGCAGCGTTGGACAGGACGGCGAGCAGTACTTC. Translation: CSVGQDGEQYF.